This TCR beta chain was profiled in a study of T cells after yellow fever vaccination. On the study more broadly: It was SMART-Seq v4 Ultra Low Input that prepared the fractions with low cell numbers.

Universal primer sites and UMIs were introduced during 5'RACE template-switching synthesis of TCR cDNA. Using its own MiXCR run on the 5' RACE reads, TCRdb lists one record per CDR3 protein. Of 300,000 or so distinct CDR3 sequences listed, around 6.8% are singletons. This clonotype was seen ten or more times. No antigen is known for it. Study findings and constraints: Repertoires sorted by FACS could include abundant clonotypes that are contaminants from the bulk population.

J lost 5 bases, V lost 3 bases, and 3 bases had no gene match. Germline V lookup: CDR1 SGHRS, CDR2 YFSETQ. The CDR3 contains 13 residues. Here the sequenced sample was PBMCs, taken 45 days after the first yellow fever vaccination. The chain recombines TRBV5-1 with TRBJ1-1; the match to TRBD1 covers 8 bases. This receptor was obtained from a young man who received the YFV17D yellow fever vaccine. For the CDR3, the DNA is TGCGCCAGCAGCTGGGACAGGTTTACTGAAGCTTTCTTT. Encoded protein: CASSWDRFTEAFF.